This TCR beta chain was sequenced in a study of cytomegalovirus exposure and HLA in healthy donors. PCR amplification relied on 60 Vbeta primers (plus 13 Jbeta primers). Produced via immunoSEQ multiplex PCR; TCRdb's table is partial and in-frame only. The sample table sets out tens of thousands of clones. Trimming removed 0 bases from V and 4 bases from J, with 16 bases in between. Germline CDR1 reads MGHRA; CDR2 reads YSYEKL. The CDR3 is 17 residues long. This clonotype originated in a woman between 25 and 40 years old in good health and CMV-seropositive. V gene TRBV4-1 combines with J gene TRBJ1-5; D might be TRBD1 (6 bases). Sequenced input: PBMCs. DNA for the CDR3: TGCGCCAGCAGCCAAGATCCGGGGGGCGGGAGTAATCAGCCCCAGCATTTT. Residues: CASSQDPGGGSNQPQHF.